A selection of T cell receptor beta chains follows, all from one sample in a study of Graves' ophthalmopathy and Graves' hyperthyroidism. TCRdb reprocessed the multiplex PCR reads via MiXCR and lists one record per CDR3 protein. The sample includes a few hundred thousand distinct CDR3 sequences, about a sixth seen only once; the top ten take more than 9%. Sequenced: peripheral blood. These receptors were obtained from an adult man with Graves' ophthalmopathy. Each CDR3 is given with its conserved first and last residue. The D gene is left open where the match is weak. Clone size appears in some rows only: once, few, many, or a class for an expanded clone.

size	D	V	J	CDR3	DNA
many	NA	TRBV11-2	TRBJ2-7	CASSVVAREQYF	TGTGCCAGCAGCGTCGTGGCAAGAGAGCAGTACTTC
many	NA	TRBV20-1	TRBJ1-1	CSASQDSMNTEAFF	TGCAGTGCTAGCCAGGACAGCATGAACACTGAAGCTTTCTTT
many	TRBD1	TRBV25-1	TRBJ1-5	CASSDGTGNQPQHF	TGTGCCAGCAGTGATGGGACAGGCAATCAGCCCCAGCATTTT
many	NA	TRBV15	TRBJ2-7	CATSREERVSLYEQYF	TGTGCCACCAGCAGAGAGGAGCGCGTCAGCCTCTACGAGCAGTACTTC
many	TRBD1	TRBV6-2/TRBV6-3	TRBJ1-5	CASSYRLTGGPSRSQHF	TGTGCCAGCAGTTACAGGCTAACAGGGGGCCCGTCAAGGTCCCAGCATTTT
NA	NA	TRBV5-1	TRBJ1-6	CASSFDGGNSPLHF	TGCGCCAGCAGCTTCGACGGCGGTAATTCACCCCTCCACTTT
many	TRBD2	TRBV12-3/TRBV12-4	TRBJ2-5	CASSKTSGGEETQYF	TGTGCCAGCAGTAAAACTAGCGGGGGGGAAGAGACCCAGTACTTC
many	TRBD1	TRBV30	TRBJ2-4	CAWSVGRRGQGENIQYF	TGTGCCTGGAGTGTAGGGCGAAGGGGACAGGGGGAAAACATTCAGTACTTC
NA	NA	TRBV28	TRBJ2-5	CASRPSGEETQYF	TGTGCCAGCAGACCATCAGGGGAAGAGACCCAGTACTTC
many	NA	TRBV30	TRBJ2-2	CAWGIRAHTGELFF	TGTGCCTGGGGGATTCGAGCGCACACCGGGGAGCTGTTTTTT
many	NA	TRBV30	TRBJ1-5	CAWSRRGSQPQHF	TGTGCCTGGAGCCGACGAGGGAGCCAGCCCCAGCATTTT
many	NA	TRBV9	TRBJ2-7	CASSGGDYYEQYF	TGTGCCAGCAGCGGCGGGGATTACTACGAGCAGTACTTC
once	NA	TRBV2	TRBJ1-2	CASAVGGAYYGYTF	TGTGCCAGCGCAGTTGGAGGGGCCTACTATGGCTACACCTTC
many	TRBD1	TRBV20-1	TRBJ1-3	CSAIHRGLSSGNTIYF	TGCAGTGCTATTCACAGGGGGCTGAGCTCTGGAAACACCATATATTTT
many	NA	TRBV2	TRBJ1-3	CASSGEYRNTIYF	TGTGCCAGCAGTGGCGAGTACAGAAACACCATATATTTT
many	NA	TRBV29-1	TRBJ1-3	CSVERRASGNTIYF	TGCAGCGTTGAACGGAGGGCGTCTGGAAACACCATATATTTT
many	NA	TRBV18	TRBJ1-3	CASSPQGSGNTIYF	TGTGCCAGCTCACCTCAGGGCTCTGGAAACACCATATATTTT
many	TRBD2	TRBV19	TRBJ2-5	CATTTTSGRGTQYF	TGTGCCACCACTACGACTAGCGGGAGAGGGACCCAGTACTTC
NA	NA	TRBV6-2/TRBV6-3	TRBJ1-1	CASSYSDVGTEAFF	TGTGCCAGCAGTTACTCGGACGTCGGCACTGAAGCTTTCTTT
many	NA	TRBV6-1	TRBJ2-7	CASSEVVIREQYF	TGTGCCAGCAGTGAAGTGGTAATAAGAGAGCAGTACTTC
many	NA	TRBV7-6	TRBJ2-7	CASSPGRGGYEQYF	TGTGCCAGCAGCCCAGGTCGGGGTGGCTACGAGCAGTACTTC
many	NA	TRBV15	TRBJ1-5	CATSSWGLDQPQHF	TGTGCCACCAGCAGTTGGGGGTTGGATCAGCCCCAGCATTTT